This T cell receptor beta chain was sequenced for a study of cytomegalovirus exposure and HLA in healthy donors. For the study at large: Samples from HLA-typed donors yielded approximately 88 million unique TCRs in an early data release.

The table lists this clone with a count of one. Its specificity is unknown. Study-wide points: The classifier reportedly diagnosed cytomegalovirus status with high sensitivity and specificity.

The CDR3 has 15 residues. Germline V gene lookup returns CDR1 LNHDA and CDR2 SQIVND (reference sequence). The V segment lost 7 bases and the J segment 6 bases; nucleotides outside the gene matches: 14. Amplification used 60 Vbeta primers and 13 Jbeta primers. Profiled with immunoSEQ multiplex PCR; TCRdb holds only in-frame clones, not every one. Here the sample spans approximately 150,000 clones, under 85% being singletons. This clonotype was obtained from a man aged 18 to 30 in good health and CMV-seronegative. Sequencing used PBMCs. The chain uses TRBV19 and TRBJ2-7; TRBD2 matches at 8 bases. CDR3 DNA: TGTGCCAGTACATTTACTAGCGGTTACCCGGGCGAGCAGTACTTC. As protein: CASTFTSGYPGEQYF.